This entry features one T cell receptor beta chain sequence. It has no known antigen specificity. It has no much larger one-base neighbor in the sample; base qualities were not kept. The data originate from a study of cytomegalovirus exposure and HLA in healthy donors (dated by TCRdb to the late 2010s). With respect to the entire study: An earlier analysis of roughly 630 of the donors reported 250 to 300 Gb of sequence data and roughly 100 million unique TCR beta sequences from 150 million to 200 million T cells. Approximately 310 gigabases of sequencing data and 80 million or so unique TCR sequences were included in an early release covering 500 to 750 HLA-typed donors. Among the roughly 430 genotyped donors, more than 70% belonged to the genetic ancestry cluster associated with self-reported Caucasian donors. The study aimed to test whether signatures of past pathogen exposure could be identified by cataloging public T cell receptors. The study used immunosequencing to profile the T cell repertoires of 666 subjects and linked those repertoires to cytomegalovirus serostatus. Besides the first cohort of more than 650 subjects, a separate validation cohort made up of over 100 different subjects was used. High-throughput TCR immunosequencing, statistical association of individual TCRs with disease status, and machine learning were combined to predict cytomegalovirus infection status. To study patterns of TCR occurrence, a later analysis re-analyzed previously published TCR beta repertoires from around 670 donors and added high-resolution HLA genotyping. Rather than using new phenotypic data, the later analysis identified candidate immune exposures from TCR beta sequences and from how often those sequences occurred across donors. An earlier analysis of several hundred of the donors used high-throughput TCR beta sequencing to judge whether each TCR beta V gene segment behaved as functional or pseudogenic. Donor age, sex, ethnicity and CMV serostatus were compiled together with the repertoire data. In a later genetic analysis, genome-wide SNP genotypes for about 55% of the roughly 670 donors were used, and that subset was treated as a discovery cohort. Every discovery cohort repertoire had been produced on one sequencing platform. HLA typing included class I and class II loci at four-digit resolution. The number of donors typed differed by locus, with about 629-630 for A, B, C, DRB1 and DQB1, more than 500 for DQA1, 606 for DPA1, and roughly 450 for DPB1. Several DR-DQ haplotypes were handled as single units for association and clustering because linkage in the cohort was strong. On average, approximately 250,000 unique TCR beta nucleotide sequences were sequenced per donor among a few hundred genotyped donors of the cohort, with about 17% of those sequences being non-productive. What the study reported, not specific to this receptor: Some IMGT-functional V segments, including TRBV6-2 and TRBV6-3, could not be told apart with the 87-base-pair reads, so those segments were excluded. The cohort was sequenced for TCR beta chains only, and without alpha or paired-chain data the features that could be detected were limited. When HLA alleles, especially DR and DQ, strongly co-occurred, attributing TCR associations to individual alleles was difficult. A further reported finding was that TCR beta sequences accurately predicted the HLA-A and HLA-B alleles for most subjects in the first cohort. In an earlier analysis of 587 of the donors, most TCR beta V segments appeared in productive rearrangements about 87% or about 30% of the time, broadly matching IMGT annotations. In a later analysis, around 17,000 TCR beta sequences were associated with specific HLA alleles at a false discovery rate of 0.05. HLA typing was unavailable for some donors at each locus, so association tests used only the typed subset. A group of highly shared sequence variants was considered likely to be a technical artifact of the sequencing pipeline. Linkage disequilibrium might explain the correlated functional status among segregating V segments, but an unknown experimental factor could not be ruled out. The study gave a list of about 160 TCR beta chains associated with cytomegalovirus. According to a later genetic analysis, donors in an Asian-associated ancestry cluster had fewer N-insertions in productive TCRs than the roughly 670-donor mean. An association between a missense DCLRE1C variant and V-gene and J-gene trimming of TCR beta chains was found in a later genetic analysis and replicated in an independent cohort. Because counts were too low, more than 15 rarely observed V segments, including chromosome 9 orphons, were excluded from the earlier analysis of several hundred of the donors. Across donors, most TCR sequences were observed very rarely, whereas some public TCRs were present in many individuals. It was suggested by the authors that the approach could potentially be generalized to other disease states and immunological phenotypes. According to a later analysis, parvovirus B19, influenza, CMV and Epstein-Barr virus appeared linked to several top co-occurrence clusters. The only immune exposure information available for the cohort was CMV serostatus. Compared with equally common non-associated chains, HLA-associated TCR beta chains in a later analysis were more clonally expanded and had lower generation probabilities. A later analysis found that most CMV-associated TCR beta chains appeared HLA-restricted, with HLA associations seemingly driven largely by CMV exposure. A few of the identified cytomegalovirus-associated TCR beta chains were confirmed in vitro to be specific for cytomegalovirus antigens. Presence/absence analyses assumed roughly uniform sequencing depth across donors, an assumption that may not hold. In a later analysis, TCR association rates were found to vary across HLA loci, with the most associated TCRs seen for DRB1 alleles and the fewest for HLA-C alleles. The classifier was reported to diagnose cytomegalovirus status with high specificity and sensitivity in both the original cohort and the validation cohort.

The cohort comprised approximately 700 healthy bone marrow donors. All cohort members were sampled while nominally healthy, although unrecorded immune exposures were likely present. The donor tested CMV seronegative and was one of the 352 seronegative cohort members. A peripheral blood sample was provided by each donor, and peripheral blood mononuclear cells were used for TCR beta sequencing. The Qiagen DNeasy Blood Extraction Kit was used to extract genomic DNA from the blood cell samples. The library came from the immunoSEQ multiplex PCR assay. For the multiplex PCR, a mixture combining 60 forward primers for TCR Vbeta segments and 13 reverse primers for TCR Jbeta segments was used. The CDR3 region of rearranged TCR beta genes was amplified from genomic DNA by a multiplex PCR assay. The Illumina HiSeq System was used to sequence the amplified TCR beta libraries as 87-base-pair reads. The original pipeline was this. Across the 670 or so repertoires, a later analysis counted 80 million or so unique TCR beta chains, some 11 million of which were shared by at least two donors. A nearest-neighbor algorithm error-corrected the raw reads and collapsed the reads into unique sequences, merging closely related sequences to remove PCR and sequencing errors. Alignment of CDR3 sequences to IMGT reference sequences was used to assign V, D and J gene segments. For a sequence to be retained, a match of at least six nucleotides to both a V gene segment and a J gene segment was required. Rearrangements were classified as productive when the CDR3 lacked stop codons and remained in frame with V and J, and all other rearrangements were classified as non-productive. Following IMGT convention, CDR3 was defined as the stretch from the second conserved V-encoded cysteine to the conserved J-encoded phenylalanine. In an earlier analysis of around 570 of the donors, sequences lacking an unambiguous match to a single V gene segment were excluded. An earlier analysis of several hundred of the donors called V segments functional above 56.7% productive rearrangements and segregating when the between-donor standard deviation exceeded 5%. A statistical classification framework was developed to diagnose cytomegalovirus status using the catalog of TCR beta chain sequences. In a later analysis, TCR nucleotide sequences were compared against IMGT/GENE-DB human TR gene sequences so that V and J genes could be assigned. The TCRdist pipeline was used in a later analysis to assign CDR3 sequences and most-parsimonious VDJ recombination scenarios. A later analysis defined each TCR beta chain by its CDR3 amino acid sequence plus V-gene family, and excluded reads lacking a unique V-gene family. To address suspected cross-contamination and a sequencing artifact, a later analysis removed roughly 640 highly shared, low-generation-probability nucleotide sequences. A later analysis calculated a clonal expansion index for each public chain from normalized within-repertoire ranks of inferred template counts. A later analysis computed generation probabilities with a VDJ recombination model fitted to out-of-frame rearrangements, and checked the results against IGoR. In a later analysis, TCR-TCR, TCR-HLA and TCR-CMV co-occurrence was scored with hypergeometric tests, and a repertoire-size bias correction was applied to TCR pairs. To estimate false discovery rates, a later analysis permuted the HLA or CMV assignments 20 times. In a later analysis, co-occurring TCRs were grouped using DBSCAN, with TCRdist sequence similarity added in when clustering inside HLA-allele-positive subsets. For co-occurrence clustering, repertoires with fewer than 30,000 or more than 120,000 public chains were excluded, along with five repertoires with anomalous nucleotide sharing. As stored in TCRdb, this immuneACCESS dataset retains in-frame rearrangements with V and J assigned. A fraction of the clones does not appear; measured against another copy, unresolved V genes explain less than half of the discrepancy, and the remainder lacks a known reason. The V and J calls and the clone size are those of that table, but D and trimming were determined from the DNA. The table for this sample lists about 94,000 clones; 75% to 80% of them were counted only once. The ten top clones hold approximately 3.6% of the sample.

Per the germline V gene, SQVTM is the CDR1 and ANQGSEA is the CDR2. From the cysteine up to the phenylalanine, the CDR3 has a length of 14 residues. Here the CDR3 DNA is all that survives: 42 bases in frame from base 1. Ends trimmed: V by 6 bases, J by 2 bases; bases unmatched to a gene: 8. This sequence was found in a woman aged 40 to 50 in good health and CMV-seronegative. The chain joins TRBV29-1 to TRBJ1-1; 8 central bases correspond to TRBD1. The sample was PBMCs. The DNA sequence is TGCAGCGTCACCCCCCAGGGGGCCAACACTGAAGCTTTCTTT. This codes for CSVTPQGANTEAFF.